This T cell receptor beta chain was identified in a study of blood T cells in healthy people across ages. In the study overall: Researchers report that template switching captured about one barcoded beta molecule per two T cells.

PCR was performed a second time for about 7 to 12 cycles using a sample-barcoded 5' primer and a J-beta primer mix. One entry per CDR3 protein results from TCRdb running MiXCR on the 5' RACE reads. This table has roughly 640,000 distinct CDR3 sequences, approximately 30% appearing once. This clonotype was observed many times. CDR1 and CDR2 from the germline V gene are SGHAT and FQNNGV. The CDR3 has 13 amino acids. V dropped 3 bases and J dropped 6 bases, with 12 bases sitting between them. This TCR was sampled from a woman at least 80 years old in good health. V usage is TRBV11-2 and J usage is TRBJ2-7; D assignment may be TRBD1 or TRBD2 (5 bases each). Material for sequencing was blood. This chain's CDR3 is CASSFEGTSEQYF. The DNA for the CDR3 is TGTGCCAGCAGCTTCGAGGGGACGAGCGAGCAGTACTTC.